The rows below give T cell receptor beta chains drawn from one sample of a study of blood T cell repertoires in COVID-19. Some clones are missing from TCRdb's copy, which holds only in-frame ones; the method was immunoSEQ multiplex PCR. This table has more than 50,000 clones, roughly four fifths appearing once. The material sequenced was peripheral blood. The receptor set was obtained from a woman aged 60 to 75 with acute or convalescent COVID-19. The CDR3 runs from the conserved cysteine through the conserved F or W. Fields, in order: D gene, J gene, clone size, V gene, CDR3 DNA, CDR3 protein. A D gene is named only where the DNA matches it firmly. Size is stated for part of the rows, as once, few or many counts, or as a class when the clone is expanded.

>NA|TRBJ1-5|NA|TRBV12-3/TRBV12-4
TGTGCCAGCACTTCCGGGGGTCCCCAGCATTTT
CASTSGGPQHF
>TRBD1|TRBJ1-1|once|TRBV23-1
TGCGCCAGCAGTCAATCCGAATCAGTAGCAGGGGGGAACACTGAAGCTTTCTTT
CASSQSESVAGGNTEAFF
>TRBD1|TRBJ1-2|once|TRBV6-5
TGTGCCAGCAGAACAGGGGCAGACTATGGCTACACCTTC
CASRTGADYGYTF
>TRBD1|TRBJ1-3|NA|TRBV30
TGTGCCTGGAGTGTGGGACAGCCTGGAAACACCATATATTTT
CAWSVGQPGNTIYF
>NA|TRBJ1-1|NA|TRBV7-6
TGTGCCAGCAGCCTCGTGGCTAGAAATAGGCCTGAAGCTTTCTTT
CASSLVARNRPEAFF
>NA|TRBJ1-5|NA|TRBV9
TGTGCCAGCAGCGTAGGGTCAACAGCCAATCAGCCCCAGCATTTT
CASSVGSTANQPQHF
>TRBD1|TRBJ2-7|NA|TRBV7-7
TGTGCTAGCAGCTTAGAAGGAGACAGGGGTTTGTCCTACGAGCAGTACTTC
CASSLEGDRGLSYEQYF
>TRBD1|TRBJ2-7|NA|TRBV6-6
TGTGCCAGCAGAGGGACAGGGCCCTACGAGCAGTACTTC
CASRGTGPYEQYF
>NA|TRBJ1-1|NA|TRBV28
TGTGCCAGCAGTTTAGGCCACACTGAAGCTTTCTTT
CASSLGHTEAFF
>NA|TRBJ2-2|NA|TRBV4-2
TGTGCCAGCAGCCAAAAAGGAGGAACCGGGGAGCTGTTTTTT
CASSQKGGTGELFF
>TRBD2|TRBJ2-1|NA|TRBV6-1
TGTGCCAGCAGTGAAGGGGACCTACTAGCGACAGAGCAGTTCTTC
CASSEGDLLATEQFF
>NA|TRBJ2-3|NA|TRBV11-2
TGTGCCAGCAGCCCTAGCACAGATACGCAGTATTTT
CASSPSTDTQYF
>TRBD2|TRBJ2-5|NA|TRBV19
TGTGCCAGTAGTTCGCAAGCGGGAGGGTTAGAGACCCAGTACTTC
CASSSQAGGLETQYF
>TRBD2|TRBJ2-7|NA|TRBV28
TGTGCCAGCAGTTCCGCCGGACTAGCGGCGACCTACGAGCAGTACTTC
CASSSAGLAATYEQYF
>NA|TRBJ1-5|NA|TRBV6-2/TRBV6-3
TGTGCCAGCAGTTACACTCATAGCAATCAGCCCCAGCATTTT
CASSYTHSNQPQHF
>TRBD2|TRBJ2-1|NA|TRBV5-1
TGCGCCAGCAGCTTGAGGGCTAGCGGCGTTTACAATGAGCAGTTCTTC
CASSLRASGVYNEQFF
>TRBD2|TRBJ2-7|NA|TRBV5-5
TGTGCCAGCAGCAAGACTAGCGGGGGGGCCGACGAGCAGTACTTC
CASSKTSGGADEQYF
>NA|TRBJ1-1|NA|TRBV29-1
TGCAGCGTTGATGCAGGCACTGAAGCTTTCTTT
CSVDAGTEAFF
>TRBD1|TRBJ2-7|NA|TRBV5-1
TGCGCCAGCAGCTTGGCGGGGACAGGTCCTCCCTACGAGCAGTACTTC
CASSLAGTGPPYEQYF
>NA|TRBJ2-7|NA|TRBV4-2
TGTGCCAGCAGCCAGGAAGTCAACCTCGGGGTCTACGAGCAGTACTTC
CASSQEVNLGVYEQYF
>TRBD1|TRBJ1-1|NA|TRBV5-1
TGCGCCAGCAGGTCCCAAACAGGGGACGCTTTCTTT
CASRSQTGDAFF
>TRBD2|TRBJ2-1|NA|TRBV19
TGTGCCAGTAGTATACTAGCGGGACTAGCCTACAATGAGCAGTTCTTC
CASSILAGLAYNEQFF
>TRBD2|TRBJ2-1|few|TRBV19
TGTGCCAGTAGAGGGAGACTAGCGGATAATGAGCAGTTCTTC
CASRGRLADNEQFF
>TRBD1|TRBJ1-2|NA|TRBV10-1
TGCGCCAGCAGTGAGATCCTCCGGGACAGGGTCGGTTTAGGGGGCTACACCTTC
CASSEILRDRVGLGGYTF
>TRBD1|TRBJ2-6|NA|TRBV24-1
TGTGCCACCAGTGACGGACAGGGTCATCCTGGGGCCAACGTCCTGACTTTC
CATSDGQGHPGANVLTF
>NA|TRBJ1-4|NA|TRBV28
TGTGCCAGCGGGGGAGGGTCAACTAATGAAAAACTGTTTTTT
CASGGGSTNEKLFF
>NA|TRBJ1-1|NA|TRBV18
TGTGCCAGCTCACCATTACGGGACACTGAAGCTTTCTTT
CASSPLRDTEAFF
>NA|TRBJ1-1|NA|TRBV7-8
TGTGCCAGCAGCTTAGACGGCAGTTCTAGGGCTTTCTTT
CASSLDGSSRAFF
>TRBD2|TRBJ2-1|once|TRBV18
TGTGCCAGCTCACCCCGGACTAGCTCCTACAATGAGCAGTTCTTC
CASSPRTSSYNEQFF
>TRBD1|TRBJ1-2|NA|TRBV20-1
TGCACTCCTACAGGGGACTATGGCTACACCTTC
CTPTGDYGYTF
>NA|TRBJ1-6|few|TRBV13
TGTGCCAGCAGCTTAGGCCCGGGGTCTAATTCACCCCTCCACTTT
CASSLGPGSNSPLHF
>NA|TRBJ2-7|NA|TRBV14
TGTGCCAGCAGCCAGGGGCGCGGTATCTACGAGCAGTACTTC
CASSQGRGIYEQYF
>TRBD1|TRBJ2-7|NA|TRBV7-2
TGTGCCAGCAGCTTCGACAGGGCCTCCTACGAGCAGTACTTC
CASSFDRASYEQYF
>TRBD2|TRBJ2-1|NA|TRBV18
TGTGCCAGCTCACCCGTAGCTGTAACAGCGGGACTAGCGGGACGCAGCTACAATGAGCAGTTCTTC
CASSPVAVTAGLAGRSYNEQFF
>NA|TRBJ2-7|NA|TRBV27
TGTGCCAGCAGTTTATCGGGGCTAAACTACGAGCAGTACTTC
CASSLSGLNYEQYF
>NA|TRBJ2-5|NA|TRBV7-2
TGTGCCAGCAGCCTAAGAAGAGGAGAGACCCAGTACTTC
CASSLRRGETQYF
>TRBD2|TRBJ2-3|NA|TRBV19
TGTGCCAGTAGTATGATTAGCGGGGGGGTCAAAGATACGCAGTATTTT
CASSMISGGVKDTQYF
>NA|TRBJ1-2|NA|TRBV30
TGTGCCTGGAGTACAACGTCGACAGTGGGCGGCTACACCTTC
CAWSTTSTVGGYTF
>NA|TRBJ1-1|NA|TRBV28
TGTGCCAGCAGCCCACTAGCGGTTGGGAGAAACACTGAAGCTTTCTTT
CASSPLAVGRNTEAFF
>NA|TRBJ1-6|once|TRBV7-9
TGTGCCAGCAGCTCGCGGGACGGTTTTTCACCCCTCCACTTT
CASSSRDGFSPLHF
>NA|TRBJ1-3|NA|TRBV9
TGTGCCAGCAGCGTAGCAGGGCCTGGAAACACCATATATTTT
CASSVAGPGNTIYF
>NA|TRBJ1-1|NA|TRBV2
TGTGCCAGCAGCCGGAGAGTGTTAAGCTTGAACACTGAAGCTTTCTTT
CASSRRVLSLNTEAFF
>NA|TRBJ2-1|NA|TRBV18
TGTGCCAGCTCACCACTAGTCCGACTTTCCTACAATGAGCAGTTCTTC
CASSPLVRLSYNEQFF
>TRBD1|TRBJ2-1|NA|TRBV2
TGTGCCAGCAGTGAAGAGGCAGGGGGCCGCTCCGAGCAGTTCTTC
CASSEEAGGRSEQFF
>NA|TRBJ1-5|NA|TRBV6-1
TGTGCCAGCAGGGAATATAGCAATCAGCCCCAGCATTTT
CASREYSNQPQHF
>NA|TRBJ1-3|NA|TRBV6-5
TGTGCCAGCAGCCTACAGGGAACAGGAAACACCATATATTTT
CASSLQGTGNTIYF
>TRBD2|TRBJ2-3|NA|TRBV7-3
TGTGCCAGCAGCTTAGTAGGACTAGCGGGAGGTGCGACAGATACGCAGTATTTT
CASSLVGLAGGATDTQYF
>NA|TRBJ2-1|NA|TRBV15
TGTGCCACCAGGCCACTAGACACCTACAATGAGCAGTTCTTC
CATRPLDTYNEQFF
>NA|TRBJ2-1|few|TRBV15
TGTGCCACCAGCAACCACGAGTACAATGAGCAGTTCTTC
CATSNHEYNEQFF
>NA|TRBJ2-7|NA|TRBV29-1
TGCAGCGTGGAACAGGGAAATAAGCAGTACTTC
CSVEQGNKQYF
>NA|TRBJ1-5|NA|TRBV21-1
TGTGCCAGCAGCAAAGTAGGGGGTCCTTACAATCAGCCCCAGCATTTT
CASSKVGGPYNQPQHF
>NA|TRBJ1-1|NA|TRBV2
TGTGCCAGCCTAACCGAGGGGGACACTGAAGCTTTCTTT
CASLTEGDTEAFF
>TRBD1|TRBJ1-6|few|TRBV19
TGTGCCAGTAGGCGGACAGGGGGATCACCCCTCCACTTT
CASRRTGGSPLHF
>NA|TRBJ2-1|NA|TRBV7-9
TGTGCCAGCAGCTCGACTGGAAAGATCGACAATGAGCAGTTCTTC
CASSSTGKIDNEQFF
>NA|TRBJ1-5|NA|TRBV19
TGTGCCAGTCAGGGGAGAGGCAATCAGCCCCAGCATTTT
CASQGRGNQPQHF
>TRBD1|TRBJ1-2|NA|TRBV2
TGTGCCAGCGGCACAGGGACAGGTTTCTATGGCTACACCTTC
CASGTGTGFYGYTF
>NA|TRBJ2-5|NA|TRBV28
TGTGCCAGCAGTTCTACAGGACAGCAGTTTTGGTACCAAGAGACCCAGTACTTC
CASSSTGQQFWYQETQYF
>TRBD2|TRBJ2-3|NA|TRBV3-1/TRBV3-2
TGTGCCAGCAGCCCCGGGGCGGGACTAGCGGGGGGTAGGATAGATACGCAGTATTTT
CASSPGAGLAGGRIDTQYF
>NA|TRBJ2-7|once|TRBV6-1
TGTGCCAGCAGTGAGCAACACTACGAGCAGTACTTC
CASSEQHYEQYF